This TCR beta chain was recorded in a study of blood T cells in healthy people across ages (dated by TCRdb to between 2014 and 2017). In the study overall: In model experiments, template switching captured roughly one uniquely barcoded TCR beta cDNA molecule for every two T cells. Using deep sequencing normalized with unique cDNA molecular identifiers, the study measured how TCR beta repertoire diversity changes with age. Donors were grouped into four age groups: young (average approximately 16 years), middle-aged (about 38), aged (approximately 67) and long-lived (approximately 81). To avoid experimental bias, donors of different ages were distributed randomly across sequencing lanes. Two additional independent replicas of 1 million unique cDNA reads from the same blood draw were analyzed for two donors (one aged 18 to 29 and one aged 80 or older). Overall study results and their limits: Since profiling was done on bulk unsorted PBMCs, naive and antigen-experienced compartments could not be conclusively compared. Because donor CMV infection status was unknown, age-related changes in expanded clonotypes were potentially confounded. A strong correlation was found between observed TCR beta diversity and the percentage of naive T cells measured by flow cytometry. Estimates of total diversity based on one million sequenced T cells were considered lower bounds and underestimates. As age increased, observed TCR beta diversity per million T cells dropped in a roughly linear way, and a significant reduction was already evident by age 40. The long-lived group showed more naive CD4+ T cells, fewer expanded clones and increased TCR diversity than the aged group, suggesting age selection.

Points on this clonotype: The specificity of this receptor is unknown. No base qualities exist here, and no much larger clone lies one base off it.

Preparation of the library involved 5' RACE. Sequencing was carried out with an Illumina HiSeq 2500. The second PCR ran for roughly 6 to 11 cycles and used a J-beta primer mix along with a sample-barcoded 5' primer. A template-switch 5' adaptor carrying 12 random nucleotides introduced a unique molecular identifier onto each TCR beta cDNA molecule. At least 3 million CDR3-containing paired-end reads were obtained from each sample. First-strand cDNA synthesis was performed from all RNA using the Mint cDNA synthesis kit, with priming by a TRBC-specific oligonucleotide. Following uracil-DNA glycosylase treatment, all cDNA underwent a first 18-cycle PCR with the universal primers M1SS and BC2_uni_R. The paper's processing steps were these. Normalization of each sample was performed by random selection of 1 million high-quality reads, each carrying a distinct molecular identifier. Reads with shared molecular identifiers were discarded instead of being binned into consensus sequences. CDR3 identification, clonotype clustering and error correction used MiTCR with a Q25 quality threshold and the strictest error-elimination algorithm. A nonparametric unseen species model with Euler transformation was used to estimate a lower bound on total TCR beta diversity. Clones were called with MiXCR by TCRdb after fastp trimmed the public reads at Q25, and only in-frame beta chains were retained. Each entry is one CDR3 protein sequence, shown with its most common DNA and genes. What appears here as the V and J calls and clone size reflects TCRdb's work, not the paper's. A total of around 1,700,000 distinct CDR3 sequences appear in this sample, roughly 27% of them only once. The ten largest make up about 8% of the sample.

The donors were roughly 40 Caucasian individuals from Russia, aged roughly 6 to 100 years, who were systemically healthy. Around 9.8 milliliters of peripheral blood were collected from each donor into EDTA-treated Vacutainer tubes. Ficoll-Paque density-gradient centrifugation was used to isolate PBMCs, with at least 7 million obtained per sample. Trizol reagent was used to extract total RNA from PBMCs, with at least 5.5 micrograms per sample. The percentages of naive CD45RAhigh/CD27high T cells were determined by flow cytometry on a PBMC aliquot from every donor. Including the terminal cysteine and phenylalanine, the CDR3 comprises 11 residues. Only the CDR3 DNA is retained, 33 bases long and in frame from the first base. Based on the germline V gene, the CDR1 and CDR2 sequences are WSHSY and SAAADI. V is shortened by 8 bases, J by 5 bases, and the region joining them spans 9 bases.

The rearranged chain carries TRBV10-2 and TRBJ2-5; the D gene is possibly TRBD1, with 5 bases matching. Sequences were obtained from blood. This sequence originates from a woman in her 30s in good health. The DNA sequence is TGCGCCAGCGGGGCGAAGGAGACCCAGTACTTC. Its translation is CASGAKETQYF.